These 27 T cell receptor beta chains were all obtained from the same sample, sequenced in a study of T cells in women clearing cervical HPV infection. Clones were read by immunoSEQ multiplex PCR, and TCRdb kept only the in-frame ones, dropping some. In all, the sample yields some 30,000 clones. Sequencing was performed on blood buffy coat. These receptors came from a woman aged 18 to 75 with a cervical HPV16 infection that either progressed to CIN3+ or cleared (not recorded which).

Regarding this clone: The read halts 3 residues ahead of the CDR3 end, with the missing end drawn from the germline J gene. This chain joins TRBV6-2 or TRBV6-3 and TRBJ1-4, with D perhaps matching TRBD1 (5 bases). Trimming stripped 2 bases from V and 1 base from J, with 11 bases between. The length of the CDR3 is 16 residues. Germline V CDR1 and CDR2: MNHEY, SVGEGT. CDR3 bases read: TGTGCCAGCAGTTACCGGCAGGGAGGAACTAATGAAAAA. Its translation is CASSYRQGGTNEK. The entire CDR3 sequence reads CASSYRQGGTNEKLFF.

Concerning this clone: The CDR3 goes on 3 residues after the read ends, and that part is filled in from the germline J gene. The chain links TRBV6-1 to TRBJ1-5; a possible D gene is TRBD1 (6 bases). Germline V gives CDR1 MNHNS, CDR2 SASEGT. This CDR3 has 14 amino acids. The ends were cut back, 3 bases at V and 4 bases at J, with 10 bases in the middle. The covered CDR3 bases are TGTGCCAGCAGTGACCGGGACACAAATCAGCCC. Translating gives CASSDRDTNQP. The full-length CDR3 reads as CASSDRDTNQPQHF.

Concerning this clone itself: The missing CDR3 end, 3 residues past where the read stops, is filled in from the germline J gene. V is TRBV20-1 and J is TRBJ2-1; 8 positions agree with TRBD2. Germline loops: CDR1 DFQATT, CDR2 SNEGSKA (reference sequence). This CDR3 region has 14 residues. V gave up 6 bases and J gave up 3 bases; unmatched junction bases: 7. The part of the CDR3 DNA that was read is TGCAGTGCCACTAGGACTAGCAGCTACAATGAG. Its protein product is CSATRTSSYNE. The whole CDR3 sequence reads CSATRTSSYNEQFF.

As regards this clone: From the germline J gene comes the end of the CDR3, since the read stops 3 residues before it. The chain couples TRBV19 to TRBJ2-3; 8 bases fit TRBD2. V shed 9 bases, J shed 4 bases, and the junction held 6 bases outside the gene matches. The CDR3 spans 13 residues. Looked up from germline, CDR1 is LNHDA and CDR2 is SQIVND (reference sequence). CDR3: CASWTSLSDTQYF. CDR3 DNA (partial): TGTGCCAGCTGGACTAGCCTTTCAGATACG.

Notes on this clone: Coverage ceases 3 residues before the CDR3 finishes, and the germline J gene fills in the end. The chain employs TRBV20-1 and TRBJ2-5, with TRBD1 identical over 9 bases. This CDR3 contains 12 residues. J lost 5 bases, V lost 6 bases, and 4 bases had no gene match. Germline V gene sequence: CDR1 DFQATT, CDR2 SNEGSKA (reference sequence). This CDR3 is CSAGDRDETQYF. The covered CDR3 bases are TGCAGTGCGGGGGACAGGGACGAGACC.

The chain's CDR3 is CSARFPGPDTYTF. The sequenced part of the CDR3 DNA is TGCAGTGCTAGATTTCCAGGCCCAGATACC. The chain has TRBV20-1 and TRBJ1-2; D gene uncertain. The CDR3 goes on 3 residues after the read ends, and that part is filled in from the germline J gene. This CDR3 has 13 amino acids. The germline gives CDR1 DFQATT, CDR2 SNEGSKA (reference sequence).

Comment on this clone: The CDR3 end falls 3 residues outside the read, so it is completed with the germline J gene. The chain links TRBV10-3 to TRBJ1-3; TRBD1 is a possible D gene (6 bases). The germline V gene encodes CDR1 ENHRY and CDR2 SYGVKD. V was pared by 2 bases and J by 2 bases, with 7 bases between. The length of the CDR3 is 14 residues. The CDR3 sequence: CAISETGTGNTIYF. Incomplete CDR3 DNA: TGTGCCATCAGTGAGACAGGGACTGGAAACACC.

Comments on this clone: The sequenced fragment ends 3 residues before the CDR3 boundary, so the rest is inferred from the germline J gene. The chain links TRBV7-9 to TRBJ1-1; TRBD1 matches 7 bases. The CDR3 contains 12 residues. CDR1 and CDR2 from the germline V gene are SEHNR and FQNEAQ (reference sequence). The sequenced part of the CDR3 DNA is TGTGCCAGCAGCTTTGGGACAGCCTGG. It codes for CASSFGTAW. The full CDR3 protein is CASSFGTAWAFF.

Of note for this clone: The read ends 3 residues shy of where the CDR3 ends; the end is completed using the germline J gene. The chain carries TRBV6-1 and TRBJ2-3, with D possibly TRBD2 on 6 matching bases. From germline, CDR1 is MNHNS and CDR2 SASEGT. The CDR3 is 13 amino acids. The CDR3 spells CASSEAGGMAQYF. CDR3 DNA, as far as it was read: TGTGCCAGCAGTGAAGCGGGCGGGATGGCG.

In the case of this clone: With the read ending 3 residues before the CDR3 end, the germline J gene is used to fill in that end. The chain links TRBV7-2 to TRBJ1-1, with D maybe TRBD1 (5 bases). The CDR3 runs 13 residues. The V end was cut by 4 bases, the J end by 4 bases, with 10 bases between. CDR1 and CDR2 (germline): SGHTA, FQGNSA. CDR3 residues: CASSYRQFTEAFF. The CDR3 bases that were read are TGTGCCAGCAGCTATAGACAGTTCACTGAA.

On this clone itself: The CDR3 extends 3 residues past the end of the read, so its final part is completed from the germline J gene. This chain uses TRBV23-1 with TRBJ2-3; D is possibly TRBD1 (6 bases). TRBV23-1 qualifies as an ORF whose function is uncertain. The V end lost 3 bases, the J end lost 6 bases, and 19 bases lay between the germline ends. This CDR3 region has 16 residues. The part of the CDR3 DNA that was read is TGCGCCAGCAGTCAGCCCGGGGACACGCAAGGGGATACG. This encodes CASSQPGDTQGDT. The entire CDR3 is CASSQPGDTQGDTQYF.

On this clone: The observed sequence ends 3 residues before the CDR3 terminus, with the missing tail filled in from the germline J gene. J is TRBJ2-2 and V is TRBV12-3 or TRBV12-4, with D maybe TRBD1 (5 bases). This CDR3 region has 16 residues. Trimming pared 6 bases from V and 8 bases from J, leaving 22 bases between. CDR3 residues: CASRRAAGANRGELFF. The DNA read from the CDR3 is TGTGCCAGCAGACGGGCGGCAGGAGCGAACAGGGGGGAG.

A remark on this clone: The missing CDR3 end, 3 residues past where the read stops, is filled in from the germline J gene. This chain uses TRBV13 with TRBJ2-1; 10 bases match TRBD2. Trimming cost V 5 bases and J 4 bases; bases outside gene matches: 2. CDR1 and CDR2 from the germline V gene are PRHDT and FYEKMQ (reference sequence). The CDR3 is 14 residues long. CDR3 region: CASSVGLAYNEQFF. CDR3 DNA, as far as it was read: TGTGCCAGCAGCGTGGGACTAGCGTACAATGAG. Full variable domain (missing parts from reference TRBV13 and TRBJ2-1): AAGVIQSPRHLIKEKRETATLKCYPIPRHDTVYWYQQGPGQDPQFLISFYEKMQSDKGSIPDRFSAQQFSDYHSELNMSSLELGDSALYFCASSVGLAYNEQFFGPGTRLTVL.

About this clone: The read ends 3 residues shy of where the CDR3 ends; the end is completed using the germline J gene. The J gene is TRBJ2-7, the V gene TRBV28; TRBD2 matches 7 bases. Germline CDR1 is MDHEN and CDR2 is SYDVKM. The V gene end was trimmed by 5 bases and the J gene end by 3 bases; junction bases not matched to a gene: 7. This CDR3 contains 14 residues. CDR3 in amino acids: CASSPSTSSYEQYF. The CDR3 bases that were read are TGTGCCAGCAGTCCATCGACTAGCAGCTACGAG.

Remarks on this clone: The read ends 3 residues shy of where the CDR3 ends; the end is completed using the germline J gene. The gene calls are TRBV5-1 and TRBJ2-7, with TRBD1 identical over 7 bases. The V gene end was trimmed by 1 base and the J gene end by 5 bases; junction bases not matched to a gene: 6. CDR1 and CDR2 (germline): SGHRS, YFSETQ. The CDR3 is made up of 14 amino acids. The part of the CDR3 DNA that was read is TGCGCCAGCAGCTTGCTGTACAGGGGAAACGAG. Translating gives CASSLLYRGNE. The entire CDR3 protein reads CASSLLYRGNEQYF.

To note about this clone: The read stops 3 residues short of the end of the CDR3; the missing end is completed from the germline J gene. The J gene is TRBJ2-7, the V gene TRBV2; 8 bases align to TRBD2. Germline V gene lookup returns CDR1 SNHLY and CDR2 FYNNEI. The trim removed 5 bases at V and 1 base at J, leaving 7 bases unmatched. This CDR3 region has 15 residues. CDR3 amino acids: CASSTSGRSSYEQYF. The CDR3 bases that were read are TGTGCCAGCAGTACCAGCGGGAGAAGTTCCTACGAG.

Partial CDR3 DNA: TGTGCCAGCGCCGAGACAGGGCTGAACACTGAA. Protein product: CASAETGLNTE. Given in full, the CDR3 is CASAETGLNTEAFF. The chain employs TRBV7-2 and TRBJ1-1, with 7 bases that match TRBD1. The read terminates 3 residues before the CDR3 end, so the remaining end is supplied by the germline J gene. CDR3 length: 14 amino acids. Germline CDR1 reads SGHTA; CDR2 reads FQGNSA. Trimming removed 8 bases from V and 0 bases from J; junction bases left unmatched: 6. Together with reference TRBV7-2 and TRBJ1-1, the CDR3 gives the full variable domain: GAGVSQSPSNKVTEKGKDVELRCDPISGHTALYWYRQSLGQGLEFLIYFQGNSAPDKSGLPSDRFSAERTGGSVSTLTIQRTQQEDSAVYLCASAETGLNTEAFFGQGTRLTVV.

Incomplete CDR3 DNA: TGTGCCAGCAGCTTAGGGGCAGGGGACGAGCCG. Protein product: CASSLGAGDEP. The full-length CDR3 reads as CASSLGAGDEPQYF. This chain uses TRBV7-7 with TRBJ2-3, with a tentative D call TRBD1 (6 bases). The missing CDR3 end, 3 residues past where the read stops, is filled in from the germline J gene. Germline assignment: CDR1 SSHAT and CDR2 FNYEAQ (reference sequence). The CDR3 extends over 14 amino acids.

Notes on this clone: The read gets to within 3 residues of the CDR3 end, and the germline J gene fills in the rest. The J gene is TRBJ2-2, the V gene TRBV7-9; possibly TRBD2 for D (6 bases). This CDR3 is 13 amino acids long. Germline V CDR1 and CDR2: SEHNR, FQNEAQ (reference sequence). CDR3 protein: CASSPRGNSPLFF. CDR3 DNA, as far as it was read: TGTGCCAGCAGCCCCCGGGGGAATTCACCG.

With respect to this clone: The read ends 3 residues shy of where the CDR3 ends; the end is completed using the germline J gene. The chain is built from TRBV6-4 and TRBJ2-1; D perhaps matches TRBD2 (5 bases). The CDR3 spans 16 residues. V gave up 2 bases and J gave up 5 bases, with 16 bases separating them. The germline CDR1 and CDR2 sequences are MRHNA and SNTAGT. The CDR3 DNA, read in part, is TGTGCCAGCAGTGACCCCGTCGGGGTAGTCAACAATGAG. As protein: CASSDPVGVVNNE. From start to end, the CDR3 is CASSDPVGVVNNEQFF.

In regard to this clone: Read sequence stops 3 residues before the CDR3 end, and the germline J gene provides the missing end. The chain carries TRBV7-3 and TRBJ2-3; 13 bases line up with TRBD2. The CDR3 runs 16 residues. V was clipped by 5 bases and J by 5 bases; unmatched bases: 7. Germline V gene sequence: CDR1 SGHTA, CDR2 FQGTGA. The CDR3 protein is CASSPRLAGGLDTQYF. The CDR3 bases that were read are TGTGCCAGCAGCCCAAGACTAGCGGGGGGTTTAGATACG.

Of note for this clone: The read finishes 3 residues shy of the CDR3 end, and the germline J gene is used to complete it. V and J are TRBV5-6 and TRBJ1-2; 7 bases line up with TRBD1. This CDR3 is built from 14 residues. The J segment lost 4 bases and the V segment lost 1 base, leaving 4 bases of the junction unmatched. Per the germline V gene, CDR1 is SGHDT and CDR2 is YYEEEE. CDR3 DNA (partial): TGTGCCAGCAGCTTGAAAGGGGGCGGCTATGGC. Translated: CASSLKGGGYG. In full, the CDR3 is CASSLKGGGYGYTF.

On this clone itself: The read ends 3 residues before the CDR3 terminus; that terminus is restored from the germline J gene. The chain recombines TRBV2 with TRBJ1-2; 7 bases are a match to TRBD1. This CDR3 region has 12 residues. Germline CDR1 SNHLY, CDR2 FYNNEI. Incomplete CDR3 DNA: TGTGCCAGCAGTAACGACAGGGACGAC. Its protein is CASSNDRDD. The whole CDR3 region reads CASSNDRDDYTF. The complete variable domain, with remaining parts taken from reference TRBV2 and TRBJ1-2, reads EPEVTQTPSHQVTQMGQEVILRCVPISNHLYFYWYRQILGQKVEFLVSFYNNEISEKSEIFDDQFSVERPDGSNFTLKIRSTKLEDSAMYFCASSNDRDDYTFGSGTRLTVV.

The CDR3 loop reads CASSLVKGAQETQYF. Incomplete CDR3 DNA: TGTGCCAGCAGCTTAGTAAAGGGGGCCCAAGAGACC. V and J are TRBV7-9 and TRBJ2-5, with 7 bases fitting TRBD1. The read ends 3 residues shy of where the CDR3 ends; the end is completed using the germline J gene. The CDR3 is made up of 15 amino acids. From germline, CDR1 is SEHNR and CDR2 FQNEAQ (reference sequence). With V trimmed by 1 base and J by 1 base, 3 bases remained unmatched.

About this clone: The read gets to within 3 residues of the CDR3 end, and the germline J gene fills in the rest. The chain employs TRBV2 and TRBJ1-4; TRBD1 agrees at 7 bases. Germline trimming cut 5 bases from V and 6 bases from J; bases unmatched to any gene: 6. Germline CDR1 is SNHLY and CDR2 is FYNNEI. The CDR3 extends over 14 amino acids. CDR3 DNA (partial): TGTGCCAGCAGTTTAACAGGGGTTGATGAAAAA. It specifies CASSLTGVDEK. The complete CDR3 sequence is CASSLTGVDEKLFF.

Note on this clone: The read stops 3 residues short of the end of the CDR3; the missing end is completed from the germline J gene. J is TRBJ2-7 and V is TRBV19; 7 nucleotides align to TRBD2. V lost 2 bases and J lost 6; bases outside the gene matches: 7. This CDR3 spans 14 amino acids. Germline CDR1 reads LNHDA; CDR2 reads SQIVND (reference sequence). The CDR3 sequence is CASSIRERESEQYF. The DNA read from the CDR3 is TGTGCCAGTAGTATAAGGGAGCGGGAAAGCGAG.

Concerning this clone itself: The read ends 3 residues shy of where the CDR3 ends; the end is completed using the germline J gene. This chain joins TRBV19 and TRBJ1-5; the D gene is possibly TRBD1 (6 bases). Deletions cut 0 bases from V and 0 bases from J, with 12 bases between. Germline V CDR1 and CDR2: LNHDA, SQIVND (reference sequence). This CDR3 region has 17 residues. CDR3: CASSIDRRTVSNQPQHF. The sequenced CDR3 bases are TGTGCCAGTAGTATAGACCGAAGGACAGTTAGCAATCAGCCC.